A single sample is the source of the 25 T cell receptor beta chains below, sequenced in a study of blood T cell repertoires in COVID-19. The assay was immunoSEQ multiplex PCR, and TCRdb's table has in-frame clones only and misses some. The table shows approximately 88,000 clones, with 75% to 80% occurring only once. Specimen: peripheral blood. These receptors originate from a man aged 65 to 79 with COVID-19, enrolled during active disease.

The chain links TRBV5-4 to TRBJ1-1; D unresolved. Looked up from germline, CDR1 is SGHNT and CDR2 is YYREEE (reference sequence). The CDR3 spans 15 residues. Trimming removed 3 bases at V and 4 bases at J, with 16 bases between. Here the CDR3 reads CASSSQHSASTEAFF. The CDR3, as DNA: TGTGCCAGCAGCTCGCAGCATAGTGCTAGCACTGAAGCTTTCTTT.

The CDR3 spells CASRIQPSSYNEQFF. DNA for the CDR3: TGTGCCAGCAGAATACAGCCCAGCTCCTACAATGAGCAGTTCTTC. V and J are TRBV2 and TRBJ2-1, with D uncertain. Between the trimmed V and J ends, which lost 6 bases and 0 bases, there was a span of 12 bases. The germline V gene encodes CDR1 SNHLY and CDR2 FYNNEI. This CDR3 comprises 15 residues.

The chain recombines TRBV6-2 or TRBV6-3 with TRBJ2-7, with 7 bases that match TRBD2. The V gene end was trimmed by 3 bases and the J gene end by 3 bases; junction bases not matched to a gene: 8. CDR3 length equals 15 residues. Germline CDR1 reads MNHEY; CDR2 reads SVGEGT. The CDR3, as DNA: TGTGCCAGCAGTTATGGCGGCGGGAGTCTCTACGAGCAGTACTTC. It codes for CASSYGGGSLYEQYF.

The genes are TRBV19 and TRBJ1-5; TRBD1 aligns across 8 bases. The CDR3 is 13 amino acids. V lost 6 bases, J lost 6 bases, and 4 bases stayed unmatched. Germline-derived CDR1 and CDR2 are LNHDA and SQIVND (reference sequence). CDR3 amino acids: CASRGQVGQPQHF. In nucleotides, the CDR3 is TGTGCCAGTAGGGGACAGGTTGGTCAGCCCCAGCATTTT.

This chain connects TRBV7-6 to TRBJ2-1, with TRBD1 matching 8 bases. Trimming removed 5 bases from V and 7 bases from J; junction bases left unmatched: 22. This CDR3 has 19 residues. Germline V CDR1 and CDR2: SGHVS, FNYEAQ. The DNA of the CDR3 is TGTGCCAGCAGCCCCCGATTGTACAATGTAAGGACAGGGACGAATGAGCAGTTCTTC. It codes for CASSPRLYNVRTGTNEQFF.

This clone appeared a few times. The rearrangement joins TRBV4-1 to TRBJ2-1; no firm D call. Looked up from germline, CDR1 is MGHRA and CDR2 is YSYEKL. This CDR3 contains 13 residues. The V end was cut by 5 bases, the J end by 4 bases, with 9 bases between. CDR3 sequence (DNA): TGCGCCAGCAGCTTTACCAGGTACAATGAGCAGTTCTTC. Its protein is CASSFTRYNEQFF.

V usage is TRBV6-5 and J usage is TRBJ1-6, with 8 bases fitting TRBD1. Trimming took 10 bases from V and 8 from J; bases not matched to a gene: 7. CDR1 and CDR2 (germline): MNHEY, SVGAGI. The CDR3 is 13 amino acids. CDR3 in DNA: TGTGCCACCATGCTGACAGGGGATTCACCCCTCCACTTT. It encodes CATMLTGDSPLHF.

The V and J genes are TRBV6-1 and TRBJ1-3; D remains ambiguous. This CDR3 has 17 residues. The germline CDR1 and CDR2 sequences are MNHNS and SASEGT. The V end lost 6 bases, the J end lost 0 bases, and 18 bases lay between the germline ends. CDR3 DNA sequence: TGTGCCAGCAGCGAAAATTATCAGTGGAGCTCTGGAAACACCATATATTTT. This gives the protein CASSENYQWSSGNTIYF.

The CDR3 DNA follows: TGTGCCAGCAGCCCTAGCGGGGGTCAAGAGACCCAGTACTTC. As protein: CASSPSGGQETQYF. V usage is TRBV6-6 and J usage is TRBJ2-5; 10 bases agree with TRBD2. The CDR3 runs to 14 residues. CDR1 MNHNY and CDR2 SVGAGI come from the germline V gene (reference sequence). V lost 6 bases and J lost 2; bases outside the gene matches: 3.

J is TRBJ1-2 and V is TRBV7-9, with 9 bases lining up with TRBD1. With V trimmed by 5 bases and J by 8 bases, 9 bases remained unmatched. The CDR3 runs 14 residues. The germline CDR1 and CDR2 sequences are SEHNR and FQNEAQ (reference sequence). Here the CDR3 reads CASSPSTGGYGYTF. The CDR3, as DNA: TGTGCCAGCAGCCCATCGACAGGGGGTTACGGCTACACCTTC.

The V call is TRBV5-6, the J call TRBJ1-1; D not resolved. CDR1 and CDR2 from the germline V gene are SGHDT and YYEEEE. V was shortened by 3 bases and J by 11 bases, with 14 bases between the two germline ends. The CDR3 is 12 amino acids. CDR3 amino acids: CASSYLIGGAFF. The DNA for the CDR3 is TGTGCCAGCAGCTATCTGATCGGAGGGGCTTTCTTT.

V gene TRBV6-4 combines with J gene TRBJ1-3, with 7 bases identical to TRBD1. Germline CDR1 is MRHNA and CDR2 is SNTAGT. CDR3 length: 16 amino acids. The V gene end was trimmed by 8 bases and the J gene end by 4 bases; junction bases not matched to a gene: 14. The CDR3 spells CASYSHPRGEGNTIYF. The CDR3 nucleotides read TGTGCCAGCTACTCCCACCCCAGGGGGGAGGGAAACACCATATATTTT.

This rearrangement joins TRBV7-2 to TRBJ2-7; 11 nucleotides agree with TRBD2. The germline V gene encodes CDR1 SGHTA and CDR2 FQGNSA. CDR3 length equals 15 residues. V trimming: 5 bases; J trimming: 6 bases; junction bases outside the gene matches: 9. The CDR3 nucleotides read TGTGCCAGCAGCCCACATAGCGGGAGGGCCTCCGAGCAGTACTTC. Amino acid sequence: CASSPHSGRASEQYF. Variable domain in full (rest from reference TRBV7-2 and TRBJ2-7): GAGVSQSPSNKVTEKGKDVELRCDPISGHTALYWYRQSLGQGLEFLIYFQGNSAPDKSGLPSDRFSAERTGGSVSTLTIQRTQQEDSAVYLCASSPHSGRASEQYFGPGTRLTVT.

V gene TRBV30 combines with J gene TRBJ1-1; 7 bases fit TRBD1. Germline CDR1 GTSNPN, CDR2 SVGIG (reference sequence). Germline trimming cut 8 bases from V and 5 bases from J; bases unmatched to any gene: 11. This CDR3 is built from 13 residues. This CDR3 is CAGKQGQRTEAFF. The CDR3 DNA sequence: TGTGCCGGGAAACAGGGGCAGCGGACTGAAGCTTTCTTT. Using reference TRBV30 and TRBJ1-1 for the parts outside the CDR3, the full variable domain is SQTIHQWPATLVQPVGSPLSLECTVEGTSNPNLYWYRQAAGRGLQLLFYSVGIGQISSEVPQNLSASRPQDRQFILSSKKLLLSDSGFYLCAGKQGQRTEAFFGQGTRLTVV.

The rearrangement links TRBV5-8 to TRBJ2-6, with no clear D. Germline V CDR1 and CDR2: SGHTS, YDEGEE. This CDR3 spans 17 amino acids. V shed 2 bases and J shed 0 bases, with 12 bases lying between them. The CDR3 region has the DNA TGTGCCAGCAGCTTAACGCCACTGAGCTCTGGGGCCAACGTCCTGACTTTC. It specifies CASSLTPLSSGANVLTF.

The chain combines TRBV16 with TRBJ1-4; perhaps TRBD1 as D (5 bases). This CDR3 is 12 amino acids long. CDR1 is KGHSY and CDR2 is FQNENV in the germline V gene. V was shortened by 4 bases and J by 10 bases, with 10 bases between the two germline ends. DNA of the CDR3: TGTGCCAGCAGCCCCTCAAGGGGAAAACTGTTTTTT. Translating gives CASSPSRGKLFF.

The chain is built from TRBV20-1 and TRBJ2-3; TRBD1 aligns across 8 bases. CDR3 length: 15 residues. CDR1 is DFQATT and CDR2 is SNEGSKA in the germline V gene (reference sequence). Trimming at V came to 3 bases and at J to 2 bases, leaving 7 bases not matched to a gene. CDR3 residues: CSASRGQGFTDTQYF. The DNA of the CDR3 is TGCAGTGCTAGTAGAGGACAGGGATTCACAGATACGCAGTATTTT.

As DNA, the CDR3 is TGTGCCAGCAGGCCTCCGGGACTAGCGGGAGGAGGGCAGTTCTTC. Amino acid sequence: CASRPPGLAGGGQFF. The V call is TRBV11-2, the J call TRBJ2-1; 15 bases are shared with TRBD2. This CDR3 has 15 amino acids. The germline CDR1 and CDR2 sequences are SGHAT and FQNNGV. Trimming at V came to 6 bases and at J to 12 bases, leaving 9 bases not matched to a gene.

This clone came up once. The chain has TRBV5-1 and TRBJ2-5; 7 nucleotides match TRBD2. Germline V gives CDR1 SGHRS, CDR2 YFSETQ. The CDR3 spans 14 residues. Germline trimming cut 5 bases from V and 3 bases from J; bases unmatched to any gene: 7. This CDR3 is CASRRTGTKETQYF. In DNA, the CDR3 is TGCGCCAGCAGACGGACCGGGACTAAAGAGACCCAGTACTTC.

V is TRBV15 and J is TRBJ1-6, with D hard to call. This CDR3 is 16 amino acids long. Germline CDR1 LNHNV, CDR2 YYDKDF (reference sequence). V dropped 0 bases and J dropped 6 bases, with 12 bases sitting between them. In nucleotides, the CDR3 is TGTGCCACCAGCAGAGATCGAGGCAGCGGTAATTCACCCCTCCACTTT. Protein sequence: CATSRDRGSGNSPLHF.

CDR3 DNA sequence: TGTGCCAGCAGGCCTGGACTAGCGGGAAACTACGAGCAGTACTTC. Protein sequence: CASRPGLAGNYEQYF. The chain couples TRBV3-1 (or the pseudogene TRBV3-2) to TRBJ2-7; 12 positions agree with TRBD2. Germline V gene sequence: CDR1 LGHDT, CDR2 YNNKEL (reference sequence). The junction had 6 bases not matched to a gene; V was cut back by 6 bases and J by 3 bases. CDR3 length: 15 residues.

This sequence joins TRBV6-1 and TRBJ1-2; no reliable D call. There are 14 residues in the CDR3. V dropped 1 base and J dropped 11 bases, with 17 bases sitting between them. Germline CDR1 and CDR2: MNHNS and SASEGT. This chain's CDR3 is CASSEGGGRLVYTF. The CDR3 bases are TGTGCCAGCAGTGAAGGAGGAGGGCGTTTAGTGTACACCTTC.

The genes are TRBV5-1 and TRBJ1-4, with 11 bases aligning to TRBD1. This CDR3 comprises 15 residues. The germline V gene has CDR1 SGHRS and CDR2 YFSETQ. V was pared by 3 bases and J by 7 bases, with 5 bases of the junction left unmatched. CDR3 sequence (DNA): TGCGCCAGCAGCTCGCCGGGGACAGGGGGTGAAAAACTGTTTTTT. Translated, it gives CASSSPGTGGEKLFF.

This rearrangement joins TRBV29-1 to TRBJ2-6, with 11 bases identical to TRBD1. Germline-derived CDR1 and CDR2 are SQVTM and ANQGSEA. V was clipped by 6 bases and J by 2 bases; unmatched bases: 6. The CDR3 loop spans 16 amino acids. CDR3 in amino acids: CSVTVDRGPGANVLTF. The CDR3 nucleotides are TGCAGCGTCACCGTGGACAGGGGGCCTGGGGCCAACGTCCTGACTTTC.

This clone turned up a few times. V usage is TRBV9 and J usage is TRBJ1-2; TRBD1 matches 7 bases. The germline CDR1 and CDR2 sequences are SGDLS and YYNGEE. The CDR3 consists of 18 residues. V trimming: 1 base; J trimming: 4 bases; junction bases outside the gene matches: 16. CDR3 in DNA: TGTGCCAGCAGCGTATCCGGGACAGTGGGCCTAGGGTTCTATGGCTACACCTTC. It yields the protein CASSVSGTVGLGFYGYTF.